One and the same sample provided the 20 T cell receptor beta chains below, sequenced in a study of spatial heterogeneity in lung cancer. TCRdb independently ran MiXCR on the 5' RACE reads; one entry per CDR3 protein. The data show about 44,000 distinct CDR3 sequences, with around 15% seen just once and 50% to 65% held by the top ten. Indicated time point: sample taken at primary tumor resection. The sequenced sample was PBMCs, obtained at surgery. The receptors derive from a male donor with early-stage non-small cell lung cancer.

This clonotype was counted at least ten times. V gene TRBV9 combines with J gene TRBJ1-1; a weak D match, TRBD1 (5 bases). Germline CDR1 is SGDLS and CDR2 is YYNGEE. V was shortened by 0 bases and J by 4 bases, with 10 bases between the two germline ends. This CDR3 contains 14 residues. The CDR3 loop is CASSVVGGSTEAFF. CDR3 bases: TGTGCCAGCAGCGTAGTCGGGGGGAGCACTGAAGCTTTCTTT. Variable domain in full (rest from reference TRBV9 and TRBJ1-1): DSGVTQTPKHLITATGQRVTLRCSPRSGDLSVYWYQQSLDQGLQFLIQYYNGEERAKGNILERFSAQQFPDLHSELNLSSLELGDSALYFCASSVVGGSTEAFFGQGTRLTVV.

The rearrangement joins TRBV29-1 to TRBJ2-1; D is perhaps TRBD2 (5 bases). The CDR3 runs to 11 residues. Germline CDR1 is SQVTM and CDR2 is ANQGSEA. V was pared by 6 bases and J by 9 bases, with 12 bases between. CDR3 protein: CSVTGGREQFF. Here the CDR3 DNA reads TGCAGCGTCACGGGCGGGCGTGAGCAGTTCTTC.

This chain connects TRBV24-1 to TRBJ2-1, with 7 bases fitting TRBD1. In germline, CDR1 is KGHDR, CDR2 SFDVKD. The V segment lost 4 bases and the J segment 4 bases; nucleotides outside the gene matches: 3. This CDR3 is 14 amino acids long. The CDR3 loop is CATSEQGSYNEQFF. CDR3 bases: TGTGCCACCAGTGAACAGGGGTCTTACAATGAGCAGTTCTTC.

The rearrangement links TRBV5-1 to TRBJ1-5, with 8 bases aligning to TRBD1. V lost 4 bases, J lost 7 bases, and 7 bases stayed unmatched. The CDR3 totals 14 residues. CDR1 and CDR2 from the germline V gene are SGHRS and YFSETQ. DNA for the CDR3: TGCGCCAGCAGCCCGGACAGGGAGGGCCAGCCCCAGCATTTT. Encoded protein: CASSPDREGQPQHF.

The chain links TRBV12-3 or TRBV12-4 to TRBJ2-3; D might be TRBD1 (5 bases). The CDR3 length is 15 residues. The V end was cut by 4 bases, the J end by 8 bases, with 19 bases between. CDR3 residues: CASSSNGFGATTQYF. In nucleotides, the CDR3 is TGTGCCAGCAGTTCCAATGGCTTTGGGGCTACTACGCAGTATTTT.

The table lists this clonotype with a count of one. The chain is built from TRBV5-1 and TRBJ1-2; no definite D call. The CDR3 loop spans 13 amino acids. V gave up 4 bases and J gave up 0 bases, with 7 bases separating them. Germline CDR1 SGHRS, CDR2 YFSETQ. CDR3 coding DNA: TGCGCCAGCAGCGGCAGTACTAACTATGGCTACACCTTC. This translates into CASSGSTNYGYTF.

This clonotype was counted only a few times. The V and J genes are TRBV29-1 and TRBJ2-3, with 13 bases identical to TRBD2. The CDR3 consists of 14 residues. V shed 7 bases and J 8 bases; nucleotides not matched to a gene: 9. CDR1 and CDR2 from the germline V gene are SQVTM and ANQGSEA. The DNA for the CDR3 is TGCAGCGCCCGGACTAGCGGGAGCTGGTTTACGCAGTATTTT. Translation gives CSARTSGSWFTQYF.

This clonotype was observed a handful of times. The rearrangement joins TRBV29-1 to TRBJ2-2, with 11 bases that match TRBD1. The CDR3 loop spans 13 amino acids. J was trimmed by 7 bases and V by 8 bases; bases with no gene match: 6. CDR1 and CDR2 (germline): SQVTM, ANQGSEA. Here the CDR3 reads CSTRTGGGGELFF. The CDR3 DNA is TGCAGCACGAGGACAGGGGGCGGCGGGGAGCTGTTTTTT.

J is TRBJ1-2 and V is TRBV29-1; 8 nucleotides agree with TRBD1. Germline values: CDR1 SQVTM, CDR2 ANQGSEA. Trimming removed 0 bases from V and 4 bases from J; junction bases left unmatched: 4. The CDR3 spans 14 residues. CDR3 sequence (DNA): TGCAGCGTTGAAGAAACAGGGGGTGGCTATGGCTACACCTTC. Protein: CSVEETGGGYGYTF. The complete variable domain, with remaining parts taken from reference TRBV29-1 and TRBJ1-2, reads SAVISQKPSRDICQRGTSLTIQCQVDSQVTMMFWYRQQPGQSLTLIATANQGSEATYESGFVIDKFPISRPNLTFSTLTVSNMSPEDSSIYLCSVEETGGGYGYTFGSGTRLTVV.

This chain uses TRBV20-1 with TRBJ2-3; D may be TRBD2 (5 bases). Germline values: CDR1 DFQATT, CDR2 SNEGSKA (reference sequence). V dropped 0 bases and J dropped 3 bases, with 10 bases sitting between them. This CDR3 comprises 14 residues. Written as DNA, the CDR3 is TGCAGTGCTAGAGATTTCCGGGATACAGATACGCAGTATTTT. This encodes CSARDFRDTDTQYF.

The rearrangement uses TRBV6-2 or TRBV6-3 and TRBJ1-1, with D maybe TRBD1 (6 bases). The CDR3 totals 15 residues. Trimming stripped 2 bases from V and 1 base from J, with 11 bases between. In germline, CDR1 is MNHEY, CDR2 SVGEGT. CDR3 bases: TGTGCCAGCAGTTACAGGAGGACAGAGAACACTGAAGCTTTCTTT. Amino acids: CASSYRRTENTEAFF.

J is TRBJ2-7 and V is TRBV4-1; D is perhaps TRBD1 (5 bases). This CDR3 contains 14 residues. V was trimmed by 2 bases and J by 5 bases, leaving 13 bases between them. Germline loops: CDR1 MGHRA, CDR2 YSYEKL. CDR3 sequence: CASSQPRDSDEQYF. For the CDR3, the DNA is TGCGCCAGCAGCCAACCCCGAGACAGTGACGAGCAGTACTTC.

This clonotype was counted ten times or more. CDR3 loop: CASSLVQETQYF. The CDR3 DNA reads as TGTGCCAGCAGCTTAGTTCAAGAGACCCAGTACTTC. This sequence joins TRBV7-6 and TRBJ2-5; D gene uncertain. Germline-derived CDR1 and CDR2 are SGHVS and FNYEAQ. This CDR3 region has 12 residues. Trimming removed 1 base from V and 2 bases from J, with 2 bases in between.

This clonotype has more than one count but fewer than ten. The rearrangement uses TRBV20-1 and TRBJ2-7; tentatively, D is TRBD1 or TRBD2 (5 bases each). Per the germline V gene, CDR1 is DFQATT and CDR2 is SNEGSKA (reference sequence). V lost 3 bases and J 4 bases, leaving 19 bases between the germline ends. The CDR3 sequence is 15 residues long. Here the CDR3 reads CSASGTIKGRYEQYF. DNA for the CDR3: TGCAGTGCTAGTGGGACCATCAAAGGGAGATACGAGCAGTACTTC.

This chain joins TRBV12-3 or TRBV12-4 and TRBJ1-2; 7 bases are shared with TRBD1. The CDR3 has 15 amino acids. The ends lost 8 bases at V and 2 bases at J; junction bases unmatched: 11. CDR3 sequence (DNA): TGTGCCAGCCGAGACAGGGACAGAAAAAACTATGGCTACACCTTC. Translation: CASRDRDRKNYGYTF.

This clonotype appeared many times. This sequence joins TRBV6-5 and TRBJ2-1, with D hard to call. The CDR3 has 11 residues. From germline, CDR1 is MNHEY and CDR2 SVGAGI. V was pared by 5 bases and J by 12 bases, with 11 bases between. The DNA for the CDR3 is TGTGCCAGCAGTCTCGGATCTCGGCAGTTCTTC. Protein product: CASSLGSRQFF.

V and J are TRBV20-1 and TRBJ2-7, with 11 bases fitting TRBD2. Germline V CDR1 and CDR2: DFQATT, SNEGSKA (reference sequence). The V and J ends lost 6 bases and 13 bases, in that order; junction bases with no gene match: 11. CDR3 length equals 12 residues. CDR3 sequence: CSARLAGGGCYF. For the CDR3, the DNA is TGCAGTGCGAGGCTAGCGGGAGGAGGATGCTACTTC.

This clonotype was counted ten times or more. The gene calls are TRBV3-1 and TRBJ1-1; TRBD1 is a possible D gene (6 bases). V was trimmed by 1 base and J by 2 bases, leaving 8 bases between them. The germline V gene has CDR1 LGHDT and CDR2 YNNKEL (reference sequence). The CDR3 totals 14 residues. The DNA for the CDR3 is TGTGCCAGCAGCCAAGCGGACAGTAACACTGAAGCTTTCTTT. Translating gives CASSQADSNTEAFF.

The table lists this clonotype with many counts. The chain recombines TRBV11-2 with TRBJ2-1; TRBD2 agrees at 9 bases. V dropped 1 base and J dropped 1; count of bases not matched to a gene: 8. In germline, CDR1 is SGHAT, CDR2 FQNNGV. The CDR3 is 18 residues long. The CDR3 nucleotides read TGTGCCAGCAGCTTAGTATTTGGGAGCGGGGGGTCCTACAATGAGCAGTTCTTC. Protein product: CASSLVFGSGGSYNEQFF. Supplemented by reference TRBV11-2 and TRBJ2-1, the full variable domain reads EAGVAQSPRYKIIEKRQSVAFWCNPISGHATLYWYQQILGQGPKLLIQFQNNGVVDDSQLPKDRFSAERLKGVDSTLKIQPAKLEDSAVYLCASSLVFGSGGSYNEQFFGPGTRLTVL.

This clonotype was found a few times. This rearrangement joins TRBV6-5 to TRBJ1-2; D not certain. Between the trimmed V and J ends, which lost 5 bases and 2 bases, there was a span of 3 bases. Per the germline V gene, CDR1 is MNHEY and CDR2 is SVGAGI. CDR3 length equals 11 residues. The CDR3, as DNA: TGTGCCAGCAGTAACAACTATGGCTACACCTTC. The encoded protein is CASSNNYGYTF.